This T cell receptor (beta chain) was obtained from a study of T cells in narcolepsy. Study results and limitations: In some patient and control memory CD4+ samples, autoreactive clones were absent. Autoreactive clonotypes reportedly recurred in blood of same and different patients, not controls.

Sequencing was performed with immunoSEQ multiplex PCR; in TCRdb, only in-frame clones are kept and a portion is missing. The sample records about 30,000 clones, about four fifths being singletons. A remark on this clone: Its antigen is not identified.

This CDR3 is built from 12 residues. Trimming took 2 bases from V and 10 from J, leaving 9 bases between them. The germline CDR1 and CDR2 sequences are SNHLY and FYNNEI. Sequencing was performed on CD45RA- memory CD4+ T cells from PBMCs. This clonotype originated in a human donor with narcolepsy. The chain employs TRBV2 and TRBJ2-1; D unresolved. The CDR3 loop reads CASSEFRFEQFF. For the CDR3, the DNA is TGTGCCAGCAGTGAATTCAGGTTCGAGCAGTTCTTC.